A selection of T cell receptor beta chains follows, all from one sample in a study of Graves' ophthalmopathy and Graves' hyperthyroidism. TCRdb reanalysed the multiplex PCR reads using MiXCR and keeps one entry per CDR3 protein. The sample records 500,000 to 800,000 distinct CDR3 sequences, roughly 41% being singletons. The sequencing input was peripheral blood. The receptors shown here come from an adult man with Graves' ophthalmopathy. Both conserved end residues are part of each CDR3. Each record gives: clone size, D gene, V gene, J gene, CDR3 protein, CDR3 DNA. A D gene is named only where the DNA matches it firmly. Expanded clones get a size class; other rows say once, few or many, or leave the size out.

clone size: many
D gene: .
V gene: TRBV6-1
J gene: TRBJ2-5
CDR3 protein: CASRMDRIALTQYF
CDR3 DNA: TGTGCCAGCAGGATGGACAGAATAGCCTTGACCCAGTACTTC

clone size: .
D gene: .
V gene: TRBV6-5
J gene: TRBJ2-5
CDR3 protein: CASSYSGGWETQYF
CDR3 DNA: TGTGCCAGCAGTTACTCGGGGGGATGGGAGACCCAGTACTTC

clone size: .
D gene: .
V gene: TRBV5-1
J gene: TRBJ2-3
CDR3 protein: CASSQEWRYTDTQYF
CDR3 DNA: TGCGCCAGCAGCCAAGAATGGAGATACACAGATACGCAGTATTTT

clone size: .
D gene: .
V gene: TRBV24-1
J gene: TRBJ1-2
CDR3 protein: CATSSHSYYGYTF
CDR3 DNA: TGTGCCACCAGTAGTCATAGCTACTATGGCTACACCTTC

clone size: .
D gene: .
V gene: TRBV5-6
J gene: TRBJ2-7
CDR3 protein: CASSFANRSSYEQYF
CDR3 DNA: TGTGCCAGCAGCTTTGCGAACAGGAGCTCCTACGAGCAGTACTTC

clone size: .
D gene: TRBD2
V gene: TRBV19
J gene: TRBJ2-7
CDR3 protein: CASSIGGGNSYEQYF
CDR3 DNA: TGTGCCAGTAGTATTGGGGGGGGTAACTCCTACGAGCAGTACTTC

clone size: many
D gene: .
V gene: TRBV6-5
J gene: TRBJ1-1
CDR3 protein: CASSYSRYTEAFF
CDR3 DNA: TGTGCCAGCAGTTACTCGAGGTACACTGAAGCTTTCTTT

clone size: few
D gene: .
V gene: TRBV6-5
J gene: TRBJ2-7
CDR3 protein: CATHSNTGTYEQYF
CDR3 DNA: TGTGCCACCCATAGTAATACTGGGACCTACGAGCAGTACTTC

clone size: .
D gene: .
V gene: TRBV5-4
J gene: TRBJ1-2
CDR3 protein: CASSLVGGRNGYTF
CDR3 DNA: TGTGCCAGCAGCTTGGTTGGGGGGCGAAATGGCTACACCTTC

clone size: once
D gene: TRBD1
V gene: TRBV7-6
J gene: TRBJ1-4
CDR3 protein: CASSPGGTANEKLFF
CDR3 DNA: TGTGCCAGCAGCCCCGGGGGGACAGCGAATGAAAAACTGTTTTTT

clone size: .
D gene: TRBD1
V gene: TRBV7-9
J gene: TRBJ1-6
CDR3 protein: CASRLPTGGRLSPLHF
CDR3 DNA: TGTGCCAGCAGACTACCGACAGGGGGTCGGCTCTCACCCCTCCACTTT

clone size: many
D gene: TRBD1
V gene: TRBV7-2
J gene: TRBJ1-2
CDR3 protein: CASSLFGDRDYGYTF
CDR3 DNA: TGTGCCAGCAGCTTATTCGGAGACAGGGATTATGGCTACACCTTC

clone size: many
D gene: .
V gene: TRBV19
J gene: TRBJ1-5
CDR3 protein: CASSIWPSNQPQHF
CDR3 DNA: TGTGCCAGTAGTATTTGGCCGTCCAATCAGCCCCAGCATTTT

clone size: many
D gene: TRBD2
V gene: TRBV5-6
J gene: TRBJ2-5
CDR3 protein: CASSLESGGHAETQYF
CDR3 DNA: TGTGCCAGCAGCTTGGAGAGCGGGGGGCACGCAGAGACCCAGTACTTC

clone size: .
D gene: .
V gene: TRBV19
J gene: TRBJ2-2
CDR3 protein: CASRRSGRQSTGELFF
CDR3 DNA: TGTGCCAGTAGACGTTCGGGGAGGCAATCCACCGGGGAGCTGTTTTTT

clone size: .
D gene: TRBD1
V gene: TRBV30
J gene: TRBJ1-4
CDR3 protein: CAWDRGDEKLFF
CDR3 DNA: TGTGCCTGGGACAGGGGAGACGAAAAACTGTTTTTT